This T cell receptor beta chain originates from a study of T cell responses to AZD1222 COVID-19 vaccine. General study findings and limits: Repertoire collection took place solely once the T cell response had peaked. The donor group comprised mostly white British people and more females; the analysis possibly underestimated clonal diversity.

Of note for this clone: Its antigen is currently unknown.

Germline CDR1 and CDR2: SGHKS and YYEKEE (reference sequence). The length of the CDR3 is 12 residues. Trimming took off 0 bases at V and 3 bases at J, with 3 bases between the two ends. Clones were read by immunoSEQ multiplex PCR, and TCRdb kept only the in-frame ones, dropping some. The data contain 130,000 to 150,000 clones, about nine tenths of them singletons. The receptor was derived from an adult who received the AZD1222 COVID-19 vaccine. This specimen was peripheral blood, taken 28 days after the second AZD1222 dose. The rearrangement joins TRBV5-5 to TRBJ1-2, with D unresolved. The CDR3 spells CASSLDDYGYTF. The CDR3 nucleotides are TGTGCCAGCAGCTTGGACGACTATGGCTACACCTTC.